The 14 T cell receptor beta chains below all came from one sample that was sequenced in a study of radiotherapy plus CTLA-4 blockade in lung cancer (dated by TCRdb to the late 2010s). Receptor amplification or capture employed the immunoSEQ multiplex PCR assay. TCRdb provides this immuneACCESS table in a form limited to in-frame rearrangements. Some clones are lacking; in checked studies, under half of them reflect an unresolved V gene, and why the rest are absent is not known. This sample gives roughly 75,000 clones in total; 84% of them show up just once. The top ten constitute approximately 0.79% of the sample. This specimen consisted of peripheral blood, obtained from a patient treated with radiotherapy plus ipilimumab. The receptors here all came from a human donor with non-small cell lung cancer who had stable disease on radiotherapy plus ipilimumab.

The chain joins TRBV6-6 to TRBJ1-6, with D hard to call. The CDR3 has 14 amino acids. The germline V and J ends were trimmed by 0 bases and 7 bases, with 7 bases remaining between them. Germline V gene data show CDR1 as MNHNY and CDR2 as SVGAGI (reference sequence). The CDR3 protein is CASSYSGPNSPLHF. In DNA form, the CDR3 reads TGTGCCAGCAGTTACTCCGGGCCGAATTCACCCCTCCACTTT.

The chain joins TRBV13 to TRBJ1-1; 8 nucleotides match TRBD1. Germline values: CDR1 PRHDT, CDR2 FYEKMQ (reference sequence). With V trimmed by 3 bases and J by 4 bases, 4 bases remained unmatched. This CDR3 has 14 residues. DNA for the CDR3: TGTGCCAGCAGCTTCGGACAGGGACCCACTGAAGCTTTCTTT. This gives the protein CASSFGQGPTEAFF.

In the case of this clone: Other DNA sequences in the sample encode the same CDR3. V is TRBV6-6 and J is TRBJ1-1, with TRBD1 matching over 7 bases. Trimming removed 2 bases from V and 1 base from J; junction bases left unmatched: 1. This CDR3 region has 14 residues. The germline V gene encodes CDR1 MNHNY and CDR2 SVGAGI (reference sequence). In nucleotides, the CDR3 is TGTGCCAGCAGTTACGGGACAGCGAACACTGAAGCTTTCTTT. Translation gives CASSYGTANTEAFF.

The chain carries TRBV25-1 and TRBJ2-7, with TRBD1 identical over 8 bases. The germline V gene encodes CDR1 MGHDK and CDR2 SYGVNS. There are 14 residues in the CDR3. V lost 3 bases to trimming and J lost 7 bases; unmatched junction nucleotides: 8. The CDR3 bases are TGTGCCAGCAGTGAGTTTCAGGGGGCGAGAGAGCAGTACTTC. Translation: CASSEFQGAREQYF.

The rearrangement links TRBV30 to TRBJ1-2; maybe TRBD1 (6 bases). CDR1 is GTSNPN and CDR2 is SVGIG in the germline V gene (reference sequence). The V end was cut by 4 bases, the J end by 6 bases, with 15 bases between. The length of the CDR3 is 13 residues. CDR3 in amino acids: CAWNNRASNGYTF. The CDR3 DNA follows: TGTGCCTGGAATAACAGGGCCTCCAATGGCTACACCTTC. Full variable domain (missing parts from reference TRBV30 and TRBJ1-2): SQTIHQWPATLVQPVGSPLSLECTVEGTSNPNLYWYRQAAGRGLQLLFYSVGIGQISSEVPQNLSASRPQDRQFILSSKKLLLSDSGFYLCAWNNRASNGYTFGSGTRLTVV.

This sequence joins TRBV27 and TRBJ2-1; 7 nucleotides match TRBD2. The trim removed 8 bases at V and 4 bases at J, leaving 20 bases unmatched. CDR1 and CDR2 (germline): MNHEY, SMNVEV (reference sequence). CDR3 length: 18 amino acids. This CDR3 is CASSFTRASGRVYNEQFF. The DNA for the CDR3 is TGTGCCAGCTCCTTCACTAGGGCTAGCGGCCGCGTTTACAATGAGCAGTTCTTC.

A single count supports this clone. The sample has other DNA sequences that encode this CDR3 too. The chain employs TRBV10-2 and TRBJ2-7; unclear D gene. The germline V and J ends were trimmed by 2 bases and 3 bases, with 5 bases remaining between them. CDR3 length: 12 amino acids. Germline-derived CDR1 and CDR2 are WSHSY and SAAADI. CDR3 DNA: TGCGCCAGCAGTGAGCTGAACTACGAGCAGTACTTC. Protein: CASSELNYEQYF.

The chain is built from TRBV9 and TRBJ1-3; D is unclear. CDR1 SGDLS and CDR2 YYNGEE come from the germline V gene. V shed 0 bases and J shed 6 bases, with 7 bases lying between them. The CDR3 has 13 residues. CDR3 sequence reads: CASSVEAENTIYF. The CDR3 coding sequence is TGTGCCAGCAGCGTAGAGGCGGAAAACACCATATATTTT.

This chain links TRBV9 with TRBJ2-7; no firm D call. CDR3 length: 14 residues. CDR1 is SGDLS, CDR2 YYNGEE, per germline. V was pared by 0 bases and J by 0 bases, with 7 bases between. The CDR3: CASSVGPLSYEQYF. CDR3 in DNA: TGTGCCAGCAGCGTAGGTCCCCTCTCCTACGAGCAGTACTTC.

This clone was seen once. The chain combines TRBV27 with TRBJ2-3; perhaps TRBD1 as D (6 bases). The CDR3 is 15 residues long. Trimming pared 3 bases from V and 0 bases from J, leaving 10 bases between. Germline CDR1 MNHEY, CDR2 SMNVEV (reference sequence). The CDR3 here is CASSFGQPSTDTQYF. CDR3 DNA: TGTGCCAGCAGTTTCGGACAGCCGAGCACAGATACGCAGTATTTT.

Only one count was recorded for this clone. This sequence joins TRBV7-8 and TRBJ1-1; 7 nucleotides line up with TRBD1. Germline values: CDR1 SGHVS, CDR2 FQNEAQ. Unmatched junction bases numbered 8, after V lost 4 bases and J lost 0 bases. This CDR3 is built from 16 residues. DNA of the CDR3: TGTGCCAGCAGCTACAGAGGACAGGCAATGAACACTGAAGCTTTCTTT. The encoded protein is CASSYRGQAMNTEAFF.

The CDR3 here is CASSNDGLAGGKNIQYF. The DNA for the CDR3 is TGTGCCAGTAGTAACGATGGACTAGCGGGAGGTAAAAACATTCAGTACTTC. V is TRBV19 and J is TRBJ2-4, with 14 bases aligning to TRBD2. The ends lost 4 bases at V and 4 bases at J; junction bases unmatched: 6. The CDR3 runs 17 residues. In germline, CDR1 is LNHDA, CDR2 SQIVND (reference sequence).

The V and J genes are TRBV7-9 and TRBJ1-4, with 8 nucleotides matching TRBD1. Germline V gives CDR1 SEHNR, CDR2 FQNEAQ (reference sequence). There are 16 residues in the CDR3. The V segment lost 5 bases and the J segment 3 bases; nucleotides outside the gene matches: 8. The CDR3 nucleotides are TGTGCCAGCAGCGAGCAGGCAGGGGGCTCTAATGAAAAACTGTTTTTT. Translation gives CASSEQAGGSNEKLFF. Using reference TRBV7-9 and TRBJ1-4 for the parts outside the CDR3, the full variable domain is DTGVSQNPRHKITKRGQNVTFRCDPISEHNRLYWYRQTLGQGPEFLTYFQNEAQLEKSRLLSDRFSAERPKGSFSTLEIQRTEQGDSAMYLCASSEQAGGSNEKLFFGSGTQLSVL.

The chain uses TRBV6-5 and TRBJ2-3, with 7 bases identical to TRBD1. This CDR3 contains 14 residues. Losses at the gene ends were 10 bases for V and 3 bases for J; bases not matched to a gene: 10. Looked up from germline, CDR1 is MNHEY and CDR2 is SVGAGI. CDR3 bases: TGTGCCACCTCCTCGACAGGGTGGACAGATACGCAGTATTTT. Translation: CATSSTGWTDTQYF.